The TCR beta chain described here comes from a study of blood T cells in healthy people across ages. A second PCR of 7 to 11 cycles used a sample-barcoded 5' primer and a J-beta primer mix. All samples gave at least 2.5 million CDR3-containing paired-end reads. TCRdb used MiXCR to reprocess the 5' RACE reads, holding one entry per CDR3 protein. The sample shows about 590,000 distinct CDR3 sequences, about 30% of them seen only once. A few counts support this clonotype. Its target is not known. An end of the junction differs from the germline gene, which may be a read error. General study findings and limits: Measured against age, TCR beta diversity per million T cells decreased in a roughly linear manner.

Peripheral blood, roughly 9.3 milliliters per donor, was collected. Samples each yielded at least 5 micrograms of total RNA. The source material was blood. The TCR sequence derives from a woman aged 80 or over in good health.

CDR3 bases: TGCAGTGCTAGAGGGACCGCCTATGTCTACACCTTC. Its translation is CSARGTAYVYTF. V usage is TRBV20-1 and J usage is TRBJ1-2; D is undetermined. The CDR3 length is 12 residues. The germline V gene encodes CDR1 DFQATT and CDR2 SNEGSKA (reference sequence).